Sequencing of this T cell receptor beta chain was carried out in a study of cytomegalovirus exposure and HLA in healthy donors. Notes on the study in general: The records held CMV serostatus as the only immune exposure information. Reports described diagnosis of cytomegalovirus status by the classifier as highly specific and sensitive.

CDR1 is MNHNS, CDR2 SASEGT, per germline. This CDR3 spans 17 amino acids. The germline V and J ends were trimmed by 2 bases and 2 bases, with 16 bases remaining between them. In the case of this clone: Its cognate antigen is unknown.

The PCR was carried out with 60 Vbeta primers and 13 Jbeta primers. Per the original methods: Later analysis identified roughly 82 million unique TCR beta chains, around 10 million shared. Here immunoSEQ multiplex PCR was the method, and the copy in TCRdb shows in-frame clones only, minus some. The V and J calls and clone size were taken over from that table, and D and trimming were inferred from the DNA. The data show approximately 100,000 clones, around two thirds seen once. The chain employs TRBV6-1 and TRBJ1-5; D perhaps matches TRBD1 (5 bases). The clonotype comes from a man between 50 and 59 years old in good health and CMV-seropositive. Sequencing was performed on PBMCs. CDR3 in amino acids: CASSEWGGGVGNQPQHF. The CDR3 DNA reads TGTGCCAGCAGTGAATGGGGGGGAGGTGTTGGCAATCAGCCCCAGCATTTT.